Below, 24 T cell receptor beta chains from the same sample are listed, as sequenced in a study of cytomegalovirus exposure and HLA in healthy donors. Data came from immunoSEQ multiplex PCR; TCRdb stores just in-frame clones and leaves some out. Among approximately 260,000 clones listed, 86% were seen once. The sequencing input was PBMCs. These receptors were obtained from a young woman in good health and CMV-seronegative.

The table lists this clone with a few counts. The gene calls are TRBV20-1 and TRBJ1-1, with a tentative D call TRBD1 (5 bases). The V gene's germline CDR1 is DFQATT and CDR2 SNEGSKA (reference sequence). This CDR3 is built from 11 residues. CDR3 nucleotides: TGCAGCGACAGATTGAACACTGAAGCTTTCTTT. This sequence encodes CSDRLNTEAFF.

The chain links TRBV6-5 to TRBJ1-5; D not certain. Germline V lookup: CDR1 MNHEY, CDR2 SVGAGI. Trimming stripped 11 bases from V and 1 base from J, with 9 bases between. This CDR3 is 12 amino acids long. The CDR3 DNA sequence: TGTGCCTCGGGGATGAGCAATCAGCCCCAGCATTTT. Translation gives CASGMSNQPQHF.

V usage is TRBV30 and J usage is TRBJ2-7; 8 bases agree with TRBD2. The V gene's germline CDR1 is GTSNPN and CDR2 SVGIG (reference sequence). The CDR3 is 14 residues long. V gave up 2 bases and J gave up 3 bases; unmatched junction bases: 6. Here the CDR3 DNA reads TGTGCCTGGAGTCTGGAGGGACTAGACTACGAGCAGTACTTC. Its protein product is CAWSLEGLDYEQYF.

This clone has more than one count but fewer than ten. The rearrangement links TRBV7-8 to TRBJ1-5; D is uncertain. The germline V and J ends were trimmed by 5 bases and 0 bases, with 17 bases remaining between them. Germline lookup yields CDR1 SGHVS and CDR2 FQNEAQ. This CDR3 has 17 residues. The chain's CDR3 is CASSPLAYPSSNQPQHF. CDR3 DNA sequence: TGTGCCAGCAGCCCATTAGCCTATCCCAGTAGCAATCAGCCCCAGCATTTT.

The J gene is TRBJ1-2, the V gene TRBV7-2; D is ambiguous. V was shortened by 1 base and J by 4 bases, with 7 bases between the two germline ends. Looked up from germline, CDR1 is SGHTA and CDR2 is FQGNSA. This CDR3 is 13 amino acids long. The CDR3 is CASSLGTGYGYTF. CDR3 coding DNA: TGTGCCAGCAGCTTAGGTACGGGCTATGGCTACACCTTC. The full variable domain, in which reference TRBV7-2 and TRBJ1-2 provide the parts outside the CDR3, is GAGVSQSPSNKVTEKGKDVELRCDPISGHTALYWYRQSLGQGLEFLIYFQGNSAPDKSGLPSDRFSAERTGGSVSTLTIQRTQQEDSAVYLCASSLGTGYGYTFGSGTRLTVV.

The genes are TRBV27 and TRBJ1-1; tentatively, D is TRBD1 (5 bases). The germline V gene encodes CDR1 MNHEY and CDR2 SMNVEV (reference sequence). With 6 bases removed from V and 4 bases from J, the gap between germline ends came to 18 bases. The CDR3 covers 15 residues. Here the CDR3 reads CASSHYQGRSTEAFF. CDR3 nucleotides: TGTGCCAGCAGCCATTACCAGGGTCGGTCCACTGAAGCTTTCTTT.

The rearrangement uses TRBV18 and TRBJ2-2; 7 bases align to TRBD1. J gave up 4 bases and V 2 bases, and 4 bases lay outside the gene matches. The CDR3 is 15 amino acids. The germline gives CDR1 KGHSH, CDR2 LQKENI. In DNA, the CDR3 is TGTGCCAGCTCACCAAAACAGGGGAGCACCGGGGAGCTGTTTTTT. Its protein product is CASSPKQGSTGELFF.

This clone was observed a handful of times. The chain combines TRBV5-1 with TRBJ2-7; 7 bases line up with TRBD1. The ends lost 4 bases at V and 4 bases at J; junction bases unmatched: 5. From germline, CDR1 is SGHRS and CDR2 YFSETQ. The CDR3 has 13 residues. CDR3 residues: CASSPDREYEQYF. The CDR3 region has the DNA TGCGCCAGCAGCCCCGACAGGGAGTACGAGCAGTACTTC.

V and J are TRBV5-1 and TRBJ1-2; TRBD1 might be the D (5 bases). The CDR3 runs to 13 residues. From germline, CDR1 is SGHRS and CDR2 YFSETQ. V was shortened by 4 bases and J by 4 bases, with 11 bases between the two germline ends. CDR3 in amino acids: CASSQGAGYGYTF. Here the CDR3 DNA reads TGCGCCAGCAGCCAAGGGGCTGGCTATGGCTACACCTTC.

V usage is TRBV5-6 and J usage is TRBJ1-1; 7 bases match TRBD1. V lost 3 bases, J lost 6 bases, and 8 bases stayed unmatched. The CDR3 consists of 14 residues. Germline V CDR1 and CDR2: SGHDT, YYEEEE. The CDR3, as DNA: TGTGCCAGCAGCTATAGACAGGGTAAAGCTGAAGCTTTCTTT. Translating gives CASSYRQGKAEAFF.

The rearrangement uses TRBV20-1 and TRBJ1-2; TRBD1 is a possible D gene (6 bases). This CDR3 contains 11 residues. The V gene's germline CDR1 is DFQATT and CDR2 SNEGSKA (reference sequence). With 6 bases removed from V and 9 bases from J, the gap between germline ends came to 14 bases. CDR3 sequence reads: CSATYRVRYTF. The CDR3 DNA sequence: TGCAGTGCAACGTACAGGGTCCGCTACACCTTC.

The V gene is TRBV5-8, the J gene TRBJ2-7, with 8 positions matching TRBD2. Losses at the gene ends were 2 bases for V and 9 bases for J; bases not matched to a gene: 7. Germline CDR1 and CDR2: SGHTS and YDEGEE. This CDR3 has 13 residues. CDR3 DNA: TGTGCCAGCAGCTTAGGTTCCGGGAGGGGGCAGTACTTC. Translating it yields CASSLGSGRGQYF.

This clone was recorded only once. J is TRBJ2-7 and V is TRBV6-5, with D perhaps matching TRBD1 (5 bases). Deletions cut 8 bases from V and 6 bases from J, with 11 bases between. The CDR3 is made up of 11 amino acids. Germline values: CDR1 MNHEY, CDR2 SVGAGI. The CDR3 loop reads CASEGAGEQYF. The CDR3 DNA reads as TGTGCCAGCGAAGGGGCTGGCGAGCAGTACTTC.

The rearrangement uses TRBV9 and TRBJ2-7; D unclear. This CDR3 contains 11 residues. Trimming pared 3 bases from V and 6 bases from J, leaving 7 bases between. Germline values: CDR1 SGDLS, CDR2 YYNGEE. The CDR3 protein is CASSATGEQYF. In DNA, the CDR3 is TGTGCCAGCAGCGCCACCGGCGAGCAGTACTTC.

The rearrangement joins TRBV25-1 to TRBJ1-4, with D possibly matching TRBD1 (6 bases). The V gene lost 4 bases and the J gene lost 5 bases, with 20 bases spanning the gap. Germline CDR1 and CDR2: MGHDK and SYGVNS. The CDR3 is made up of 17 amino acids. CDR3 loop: CASSGPLHRVSNEKLFF. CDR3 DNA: TGTGCCAGCAGTGGGCCTCTTCACAGGGTATCGAATGAAAAACTGTTTTTT.

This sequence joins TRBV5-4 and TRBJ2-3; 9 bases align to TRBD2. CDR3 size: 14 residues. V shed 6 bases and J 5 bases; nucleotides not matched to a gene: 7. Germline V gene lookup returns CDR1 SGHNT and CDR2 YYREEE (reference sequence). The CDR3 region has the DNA TGTGCCAGCAAAGCGGGAGGAGGAGTAGATACGCAGTATTTT. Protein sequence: CASKAGGGVDTQYF.

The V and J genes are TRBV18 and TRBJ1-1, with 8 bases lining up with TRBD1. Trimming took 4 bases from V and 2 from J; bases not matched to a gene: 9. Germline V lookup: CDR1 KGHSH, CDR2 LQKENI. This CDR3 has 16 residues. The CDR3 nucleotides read TGTGCCAGCTCACAGTGGGACAGGCACGGCAACACTGAAGCTTTCTTT. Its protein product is CASSQWDRHGNTEAFF.

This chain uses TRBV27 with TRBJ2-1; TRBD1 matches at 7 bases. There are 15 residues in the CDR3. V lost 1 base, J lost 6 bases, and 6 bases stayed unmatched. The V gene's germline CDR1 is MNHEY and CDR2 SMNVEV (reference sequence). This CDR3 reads CASSLYRGVSNEQFF. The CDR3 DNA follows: TGTGCCAGCAGTTTATACAGGGGTGTTTCCAATGAGCAGTTCTTC.

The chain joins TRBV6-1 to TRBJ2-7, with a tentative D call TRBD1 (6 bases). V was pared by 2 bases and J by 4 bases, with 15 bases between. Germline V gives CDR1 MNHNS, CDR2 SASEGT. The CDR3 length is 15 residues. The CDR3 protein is CASSEKQGLIYEQYF. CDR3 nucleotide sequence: TGTGCCAGCAGTGAAAAGCAGGGGCTAATTTACGAGCAGTACTTC.

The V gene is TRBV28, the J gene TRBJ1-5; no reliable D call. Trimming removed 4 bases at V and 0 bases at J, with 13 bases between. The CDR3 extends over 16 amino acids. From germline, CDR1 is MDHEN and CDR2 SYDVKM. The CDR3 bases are TGTGCCAGCAGTTACGGGGAGCCCTATAGCAATCAGCCCCAGCATTTT. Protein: CASSYGEPYSNQPQHF.

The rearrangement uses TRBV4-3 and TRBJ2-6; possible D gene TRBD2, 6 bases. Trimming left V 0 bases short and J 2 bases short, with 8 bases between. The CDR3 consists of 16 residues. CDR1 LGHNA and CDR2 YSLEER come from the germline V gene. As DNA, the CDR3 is TGCGCCAGCAGCCAAGACTGGGGGGCTGGGGCCAACGTCCTGACTTTC. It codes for CASSQDWGAGANVLTF.

CDR3 residues: CARRPTGLYGYTF. CDR3 nucleotides: TGTGCCCGGCGTCCGACAGGGCTCTATGGCTACACCTTC. This rearrangement joins TRBV9 to TRBJ1-2; TRBD1 matches at 7 bases. J was trimmed by 4 bases and V by 10 bases; bases with no gene match: 10. The CDR3 consists of 13 residues. Germline V CDR1 and CDR2: SGDLS, YYNGEE.

The CDR3 region is CASGQVAGNSYEQYF. In DNA form, the CDR3 reads TGTGCCAGCGGCCAAGTTGCAGGGAACTCCTACGAGCAGTACTTC. The chain combines TRBV19 with TRBJ2-7, with D perhaps TRBD1 (5 bases). Per the germline V gene, CDR1 is LNHDA and CDR2 is SQIVND (reference sequence). Trimming removed 9 bases from V and 0 bases from J, with 18 bases in between. The CDR3 extends over 15 amino acids.

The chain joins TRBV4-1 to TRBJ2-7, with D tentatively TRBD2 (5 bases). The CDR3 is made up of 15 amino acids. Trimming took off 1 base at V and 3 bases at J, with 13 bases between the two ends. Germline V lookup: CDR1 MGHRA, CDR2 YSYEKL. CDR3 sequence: CASSQAERGSYEQYF. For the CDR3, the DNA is TGCGCCAGCAGCCAAGCAGAAAGAGGGAGCTACGAGCAGTACTTC.